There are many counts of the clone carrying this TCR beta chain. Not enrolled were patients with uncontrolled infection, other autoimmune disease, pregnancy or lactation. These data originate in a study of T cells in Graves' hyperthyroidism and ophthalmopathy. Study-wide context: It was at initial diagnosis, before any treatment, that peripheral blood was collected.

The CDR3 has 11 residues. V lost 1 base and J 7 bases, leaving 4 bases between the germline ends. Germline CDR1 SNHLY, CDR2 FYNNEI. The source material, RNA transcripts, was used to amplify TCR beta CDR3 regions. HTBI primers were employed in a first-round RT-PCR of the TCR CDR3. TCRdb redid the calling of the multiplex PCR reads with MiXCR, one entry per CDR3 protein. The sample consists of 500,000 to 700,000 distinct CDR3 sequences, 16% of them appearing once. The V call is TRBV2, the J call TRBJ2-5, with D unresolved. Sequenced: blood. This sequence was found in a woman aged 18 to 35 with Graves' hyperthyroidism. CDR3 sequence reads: CASSEGRTQYF. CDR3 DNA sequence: TGTGCCAGCAGTGAAGGCAGGACCCAGTACTTC.